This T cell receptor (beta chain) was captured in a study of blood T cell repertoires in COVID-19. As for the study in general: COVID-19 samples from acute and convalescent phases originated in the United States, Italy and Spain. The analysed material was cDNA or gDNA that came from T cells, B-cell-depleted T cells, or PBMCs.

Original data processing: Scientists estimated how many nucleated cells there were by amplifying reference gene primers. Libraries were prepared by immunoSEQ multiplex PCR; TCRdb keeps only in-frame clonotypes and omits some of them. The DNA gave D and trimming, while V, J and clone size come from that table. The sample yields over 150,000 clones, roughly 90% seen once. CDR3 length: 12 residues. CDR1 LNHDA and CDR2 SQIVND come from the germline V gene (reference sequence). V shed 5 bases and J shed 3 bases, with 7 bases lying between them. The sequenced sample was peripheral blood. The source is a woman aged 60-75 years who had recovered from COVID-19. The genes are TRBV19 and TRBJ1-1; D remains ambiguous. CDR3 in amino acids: CASSFGDTEAFF. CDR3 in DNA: TGTGCCAGTAGTTTCGGGGACACTGAAGCTTTCTTT.